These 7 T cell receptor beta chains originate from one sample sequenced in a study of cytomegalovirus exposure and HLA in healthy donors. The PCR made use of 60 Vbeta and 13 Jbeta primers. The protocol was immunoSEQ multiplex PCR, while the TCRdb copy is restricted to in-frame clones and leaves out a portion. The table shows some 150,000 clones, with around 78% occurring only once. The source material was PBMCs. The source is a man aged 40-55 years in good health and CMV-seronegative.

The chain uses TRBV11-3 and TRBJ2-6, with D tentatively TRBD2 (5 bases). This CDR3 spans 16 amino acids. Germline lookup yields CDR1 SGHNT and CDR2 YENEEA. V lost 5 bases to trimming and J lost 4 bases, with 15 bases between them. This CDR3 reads CASSPRLGRGANVLTF. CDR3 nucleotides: TGTGCCAGCAGCCCTCGTCTAGGGAGAGGGGCCAACGTCCTGACTTTC.

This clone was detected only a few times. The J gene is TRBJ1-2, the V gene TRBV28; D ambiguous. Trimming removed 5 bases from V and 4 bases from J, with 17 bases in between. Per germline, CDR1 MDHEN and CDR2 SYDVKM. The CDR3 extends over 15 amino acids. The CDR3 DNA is TGTGCCAGCAGTCTATCCCCGATCCGGGGCTATGGCTACACCTTC. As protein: CASSLSPIRGYGYTF.

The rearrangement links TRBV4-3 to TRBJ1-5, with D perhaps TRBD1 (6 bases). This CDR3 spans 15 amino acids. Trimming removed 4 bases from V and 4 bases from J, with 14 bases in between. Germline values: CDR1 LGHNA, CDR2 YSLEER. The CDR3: CASSRGRGPNQPQHF. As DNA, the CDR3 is TGCGCCAGCAGCCGAGGCAGGGGACCTAATCAGCCCCAGCATTTT.

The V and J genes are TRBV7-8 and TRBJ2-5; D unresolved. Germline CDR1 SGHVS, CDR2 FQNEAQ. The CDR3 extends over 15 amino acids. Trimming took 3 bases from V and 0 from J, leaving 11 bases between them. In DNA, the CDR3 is TGTGCCAGCAGCTTTCGACCCAGGCACCAAGAGACCCAGTACTTC. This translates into CASSFRPRHQETQYF.

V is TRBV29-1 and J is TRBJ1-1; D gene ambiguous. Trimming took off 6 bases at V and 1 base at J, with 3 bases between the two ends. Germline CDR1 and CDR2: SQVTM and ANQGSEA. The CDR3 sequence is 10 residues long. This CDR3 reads CSVRNTEAFF. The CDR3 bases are TGCAGCGTCAGGAACACTGAAGCTTTCTTT. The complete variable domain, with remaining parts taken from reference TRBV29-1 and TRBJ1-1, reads SAVISQKPSRDICQRGTSLTIQCQVDSQVTMMFWYRQQPGQSLTLIATANQGSEATYESGFVIDKFPISRPNLTFSTLTVSNMSPEDSSIYLCSVRNTEAFFGQGTRLTVV.

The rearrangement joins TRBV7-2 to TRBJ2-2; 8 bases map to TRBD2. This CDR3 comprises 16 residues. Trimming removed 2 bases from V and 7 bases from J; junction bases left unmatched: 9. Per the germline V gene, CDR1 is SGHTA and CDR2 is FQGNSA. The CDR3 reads CASSLLTGGPHGELFF. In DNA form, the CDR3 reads TGTGCCAGCAGCTTATTGACGGGAGGGCCGCACGGGGAGCTGTTTTTT.

CDR3 sequence: CASRSGQGYYEQYF. The CDR3 region has the DNA TGTGCCAGCAGATCGGGACAGGGATACTACGAGCAGTACTTC. The V gene is TRBV28, the J gene TRBJ2-7; TRBD1 agrees at 9 bases. In germline, CDR1 is MDHEN, CDR2 SYDVKM. The CDR3 has 14 residues. J gave up 3 bases and V 6 bases, and 6 bases lay outside the gene matches.